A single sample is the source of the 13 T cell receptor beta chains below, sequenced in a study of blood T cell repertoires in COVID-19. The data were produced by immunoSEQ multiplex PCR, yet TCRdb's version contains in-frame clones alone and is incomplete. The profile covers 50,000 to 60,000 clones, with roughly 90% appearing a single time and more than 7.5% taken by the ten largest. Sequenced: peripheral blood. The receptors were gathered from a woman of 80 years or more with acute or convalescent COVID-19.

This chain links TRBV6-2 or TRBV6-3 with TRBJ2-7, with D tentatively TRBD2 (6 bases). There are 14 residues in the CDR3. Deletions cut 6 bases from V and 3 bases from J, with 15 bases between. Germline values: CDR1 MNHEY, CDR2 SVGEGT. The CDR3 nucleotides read TGTGCCAGCAGCTCCGGGACTCGACACTACGAGCAGTACTTC. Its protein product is CASSSGTRHYEQYF.

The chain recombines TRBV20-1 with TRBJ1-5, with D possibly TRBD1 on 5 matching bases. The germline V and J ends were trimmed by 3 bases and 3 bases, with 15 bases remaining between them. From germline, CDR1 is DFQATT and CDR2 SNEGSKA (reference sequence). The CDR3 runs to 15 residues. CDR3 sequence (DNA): TGCAGTGCTAGTGGGTCGCAGGGAAACAATCAGCCCCAGCATTTT. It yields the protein CSASGSQGNNQPQHF.

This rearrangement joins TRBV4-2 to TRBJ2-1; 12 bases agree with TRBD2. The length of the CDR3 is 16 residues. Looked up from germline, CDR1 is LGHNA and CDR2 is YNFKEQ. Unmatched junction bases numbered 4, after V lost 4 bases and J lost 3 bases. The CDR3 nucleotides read TGTGCCAGCAGCCCTAGCGGGAGGGCCGGCTACAATGAGCAGTTCTTC. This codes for CASSPSGRAGYNEQFF.

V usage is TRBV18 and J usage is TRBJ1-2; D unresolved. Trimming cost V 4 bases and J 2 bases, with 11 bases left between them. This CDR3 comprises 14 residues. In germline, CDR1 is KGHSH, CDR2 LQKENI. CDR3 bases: TGTGCCAGCTCACGTTCCACACCCAACTATGGCTACACCTTC. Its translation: CASSRSTPNYGYTF.

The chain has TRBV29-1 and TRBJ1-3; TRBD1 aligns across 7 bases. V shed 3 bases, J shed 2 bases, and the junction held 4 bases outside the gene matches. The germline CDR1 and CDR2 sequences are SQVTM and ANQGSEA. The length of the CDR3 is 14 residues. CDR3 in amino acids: CSVDATGAGNTIYF. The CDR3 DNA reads TGCAGCGTTGATGCTACAGGGGCTGGAAACACCATATATTTT.

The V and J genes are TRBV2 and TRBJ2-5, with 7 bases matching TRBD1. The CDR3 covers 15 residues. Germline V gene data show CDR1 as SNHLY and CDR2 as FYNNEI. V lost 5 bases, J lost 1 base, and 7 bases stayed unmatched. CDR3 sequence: CASSQQTGVQETQYF. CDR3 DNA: TGTGCCAGCAGTCAACAAACAGGGGTCCAAGAGACCCAGTACTTC.

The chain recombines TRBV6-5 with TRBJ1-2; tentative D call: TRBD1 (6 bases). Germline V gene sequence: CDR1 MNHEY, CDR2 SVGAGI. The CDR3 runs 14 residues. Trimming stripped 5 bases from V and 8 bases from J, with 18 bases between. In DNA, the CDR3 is TGTGCCAGCAGTCGACAGGCCGGGGATTACGGCTACACCTTC. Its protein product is CASSRQAGDYGYTF.

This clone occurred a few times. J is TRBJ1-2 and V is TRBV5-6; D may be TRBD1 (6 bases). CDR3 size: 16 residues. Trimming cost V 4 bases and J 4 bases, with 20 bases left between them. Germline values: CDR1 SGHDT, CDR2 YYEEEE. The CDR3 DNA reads TGTGCCAGCAGCCGATTCCTTGAGGACAGCGGCTATGGCTACACCTTC. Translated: CASSRFLEDSGYGYTF.

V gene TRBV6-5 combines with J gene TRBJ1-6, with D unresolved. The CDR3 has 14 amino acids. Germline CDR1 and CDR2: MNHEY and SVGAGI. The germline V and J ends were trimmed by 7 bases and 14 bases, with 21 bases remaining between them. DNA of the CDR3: TGTGCCAGCACTGCAGGAACAATCCCTGGCACCCTCCACTTT. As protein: CASTAGTIPGTLHF.

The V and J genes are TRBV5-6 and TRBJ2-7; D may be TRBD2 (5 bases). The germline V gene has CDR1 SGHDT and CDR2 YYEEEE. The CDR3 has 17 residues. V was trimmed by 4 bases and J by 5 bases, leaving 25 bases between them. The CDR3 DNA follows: TGTGCCAGCAGCAACCCGGGTGGCACTACTAGAATCCACGAGCAGTACTTC. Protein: CASSNPGGTTRIHEQYF.

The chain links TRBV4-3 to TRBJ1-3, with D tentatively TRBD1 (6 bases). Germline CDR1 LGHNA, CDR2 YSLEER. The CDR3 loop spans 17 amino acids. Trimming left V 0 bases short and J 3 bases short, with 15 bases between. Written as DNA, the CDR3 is TGCGCCAGCAGCCAAGATATCAATTTCAGGGGTGGAAACACCATATATTTT. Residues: CASSQDINFRGGNTIYF.

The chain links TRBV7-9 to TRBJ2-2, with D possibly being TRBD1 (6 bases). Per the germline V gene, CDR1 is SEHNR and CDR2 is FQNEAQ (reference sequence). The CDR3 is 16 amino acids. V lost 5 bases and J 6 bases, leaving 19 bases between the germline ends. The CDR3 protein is CASSPRTGSIPGELFF. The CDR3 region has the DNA TGTGCCAGCAGCCCTAGAACAGGGTCCATCCCCGGGGAGCTGTTTTTT.

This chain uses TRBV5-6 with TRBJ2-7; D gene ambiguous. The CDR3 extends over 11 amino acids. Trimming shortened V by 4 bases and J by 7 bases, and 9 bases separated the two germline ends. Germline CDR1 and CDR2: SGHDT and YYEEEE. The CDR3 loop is CASSTRHEQYF. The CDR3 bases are TGTGCCAGCAGCACCCGACATGAGCAGTACTTC.